The 21 T cell receptor beta chains listed next were all sequenced from one sample in a study of T cells in tumors after PD-1 blockade. Profiled with immunoSEQ multiplex PCR; TCRdb holds only in-frame clones, not every one. The profile covers about 20,000 clones, with around 80% appearing a single time and 26% taken by the ten largest. The sample consisted of PBMCs, taken before anti-PD-1 treatment. The receptors shown here come from a human donor with basal cell carcinoma.

The gene calls are TRBV28 and TRBJ1-1; TRBD1 matches at 9 bases. The CDR3 has 12 residues. V trimming: 1 base; J trimming: 11 bases; junction bases outside the gene matches: 2. Germline V lookup: CDR1 MDHEN, CDR2 SYDVKM. The CDR3 DNA reads as TGTGCCAGCAGTTTATTTGACAGGGGGGCTTTCTTT. Amino acid sequence: CASSLFDRGAFF.

This rearrangement joins TRBV4-3 to TRBJ1-3; the D gene is possibly TRBD1 (6 bases). The CDR3 sequence is 16 residues long. Between the trimmed V and J ends, which lost 0 bases and 3 bases, there was a span of 12 bases. CDR1 and CDR2 (germline): LGHNA, YSLEER. The CDR3 coding sequence is TGCGCCAGCAGCCAAGAGCAGGGGAAGTTTGGAAACACCATATATTTT. Amino acid sequence: CASSQEQGKFGNTIYF.

The rearrangement joins TRBV27 to TRBJ2-3; 7 bases fit TRBD2. CDR3 length: 16 amino acids. CDR1 is MNHEY, CDR2 SMNVEV, per germline (reference sequence). After removal of 6 bases from V and 1 base from J, the junction contained 10 bases not matched to a gene. The CDR3 loop reads CASSSGRLAGTDTQYF. The CDR3 region has the DNA TGTGCCAGCAGCTCCGGGCGACTAGCCGGCACAGATACGCAGTATTTT.

The J gene is TRBJ1-4, the V gene TRBV7-2, with unresolved D. Trimming pared 1 base from V and 3 bases from J, leaving 12 bases between. The CDR3 contains 16 residues. Germline CDR1 reads SGHTA; CDR2 reads FQGNSA. The CDR3 DNA reads TGTGCCAGCAGCTTAGTGTCCGGGTCGGCTAATGAAAAACTGTTTTTT. Protein: CASSLVSGSANEKLFF.

This clone has only one observation. The chain uses TRBV7-6 and TRBJ2-3; D might be TRBD2 (6 bases). Germline V gene data show CDR1 as SGHVS and CDR2 as FNYEAQ. The CDR3 extends over 15 amino acids. V lost 2 bases to trimming and J lost 0 bases, with 9 bases between them. The CDR3 nucleotides are TGTGCCAGCAGCTTATACGGGGGAAGCACAGATACGCAGTATTTT. Protein product: CASSLYGGSTDTQYF.

This clone was found once. The chain uses TRBV5-1 and TRBJ2-2; D is unresolved. The V gene's germline CDR1 is SGHRS and CDR2 YFSETQ. Trimming removed 0 bases at V and 0 bases at J, with 6 bases between. CDR3 size: 15 residues. The CDR3 region has the DNA TGCGCCAGCAGCTTGGCCCAAGCGAACACCGGGGAGCTGTTTTTT. Residues: CASSLAQANTGELFF.

The chain has TRBV5-1 and TRBJ2-5, with 7 bases aligning to TRBD1. The germline CDR1 and CDR2 sequences are SGHRS and YFSETQ. V was clipped by 3 bases and J by 5 bases; unmatched bases: 4. This CDR3 spans 13 amino acids. CDR3: CASSWTGGETQYF. CDR3 nucleotide sequence: TGCGCCAGCAGCTGGACAGGTGGGGAGACCCAGTACTTC.

The chain has TRBV6-1 and TRBJ2-2; D possibly corresponds to TRBD1 (6 bases). This CDR3 is built from 16 residues. The V end was cut by 1 base, the J end by 4 bases, with 13 bases between. CDR1 is MNHNS and CDR2 is SASEGT in the germline V gene. The CDR3 region is CASSEVSGASTGELFF. The CDR3 DNA is TGTGCCAGCAGTGAAGTGTCAGGGGCTTCCACCGGGGAGCTGTTTTTT.

The chain links TRBV6-1 to TRBJ1-3; maybe TRBD1 (5 bases). With 1 base removed from V and 8 bases from J, the gap between germline ends came to 6 bases. The germline V gene encodes CDR1 MNHNS and CDR2 SASEGT. The length of the CDR3 is 12 residues. CDR3 sequence reads: CASSEVRDTIYF. The CDR3 DNA reads as TGTGCCAGCAGTGAAGTCAGGGACACCATATATTTT.

The DNA of the CDR3 is TGTGCCAGCAGCCAAGATCGGGCTAGCGGGAGTTCCTACGAGCAGTACTTC. This translates into CASSQDRASGSSYEQYF. The J gene is TRBJ2-7, the V gene TRBV4-2; 10 nucleotides agree with TRBD2. Germline loops: CDR1 LGHNA, CDR2 YNFKEQ. The V gene end was trimmed by 0 bases and the J gene end by 1 base; junction bases not matched to a gene: 6. This CDR3 contains 17 residues.

This clone was picked up one time. The junction differs from germline at one of its ends, possibly a read error. The chain combines TRBV27 with TRBJ2-1; D possibly corresponds to TRBD1 (6 bases). Germline-derived CDR1 and CDR2 are MNHEY and SMNVEV (reference sequence). This CDR3 contains 15 residues. CDR3 residues: CASSLSRTEYNEQFF. DNA of the CDR3: TGTGCCAGCAGTCTATCTAGGACAGAATACAATGAGCAGTTCTTC.

This clone came up a few times. J is TRBJ2-3 and V is TRBV12-3 or TRBV12-4; D remains unclear. CDR3 length: 11 residues. Trimming removed 6 bases from V and 3 bases from J, with 4 bases in between. Here the CDR3 DNA reads TGTGCCAGCAGGAGAACAGATACGCAGTATTTT. This encodes CASRRTDTQYF.

The rearrangement links TRBV5-1 to TRBJ2-3; possible D gene TRBD1, 5 bases. CDR3 size: 13 residues. The V end was cut by 6 bases, the J end by 3 bases, with 11 bases between. Germline V gene data show CDR1 as SGHRS and CDR2 as YFSETQ. The CDR3 bases are TGCGCCAGCAAGGCAGGGCCTACAGATACGCAGTATTTT. It translates to CASKAGPTDTQYF.

The genes are TRBV10-3 and TRBJ2-7, with D unresolved. Trimming cost V 4 bases and J 1 base, with 20 bases left between them. This CDR3 is 17 amino acids long. The germline gives CDR1 ENHRY, CDR2 SYGVKD. The CDR3 DNA sequence: TGTGCCATCAGTGGGGATGATTGGGTATTGGCATCCTACGAGCAGTACTTC. Its protein product is CAISGDDWVLASYEQYF.

The chain combines TRBV6-5 with TRBJ1-2; 8 bases line up with TRBD1. Germline-derived CDR1 and CDR2 are MNHEY and SVGAGI. V dropped 1 base and J dropped 8; count of bases not matched to a gene: 6. The CDR3 runs 14 residues. DNA of the CDR3: TGTGCCAGCAGTTACTTCACGACAGGGGCCGGCTACACCTTC. This encodes CASSYFTTGAGYTF.

The chain is built from TRBV3-1 (or the pseudogene TRBV3-2) and TRBJ2-1; 7 bases match TRBD2. V trimming: 1 base; J trimming: 13 bases; junction bases outside the gene matches: 10. CDR1 and CDR2 (germline): LGHDT, YNNKEL (reference sequence). The CDR3 sequence is 14 residues long. The CDR3 nucleotides are TGTGCCAGCAGCCAAGTAATTGGAGCGGGGAGTCAGTTCTTC. It is translated as CASSQVIGAGSQFF.

The chain employs TRBV14 and TRBJ2-3; unclear D gene. Per germline, CDR1 SGHDN and CDR2 FVKESK. This CDR3 spans 16 amino acids. Trimming stripped 4 bases from V and 7 bases from J, with 21 bases between. CDR3 protein: CASSRLGDQRVHTQYF. The CDR3 DNA is TGTGCCAGCAGCCGGCTGGGCGACCAGAGAGTTCATACGCAGTATTTT.

This chain connects TRBV5-4 to TRBJ2-1, with 9 bases lining up with TRBD2. Unmatched junction bases numbered 12, after V lost 6 bases and J lost 8 bases. The length of the CDR3 is 15 residues. Germline V gene sequence: CDR1 SGHNT, CDR2 YYREEE (reference sequence). The CDR3, as DNA: TGTGCCAGCACCTTAGAAGCGGGAGGCGGTGATGAGCAGTTCTTC. Encoded protein: CASTLEAGGGDEQFF.

V is TRBV28 and J is TRBJ2-7; no definite D call. CDR3 size: 13 residues. V lost 4 bases and J lost 7, with 14 bases in between. Germline lookup yields CDR1 MDHEN and CDR2 SYDVKM. CDR3 region: CASSSATTFEQYF. Here the CDR3 DNA reads TGTGCCAGCAGTTCCGCCACCACCTTTGAGCAGTACTTC.

This clone was counted a few times. The V call is TRBV4-1, the J call TRBJ1-2; TRBD1 is a possible D gene (5 bases). V was clipped by 1 base and J by 2 bases, with 11 bases between them. CDR3 length: 15 residues. The germline V gene encodes CDR1 MGHRA and CDR2 YSYEKL. The CDR3 nucleotides read TGCGCCAGCAGCCAAGCGTTTCAGGGAAACTATGGCTACACCTTC. Encoded protein: CASSQAFQGNYGYTF.

This chain joins TRBV7-9 and TRBJ2-5, with 10 bases matching TRBD1. After removal of 1 base from V and 6 bases from J, the junction contained 5 bases not matched to a gene. This CDR3 comprises 15 residues. In germline, CDR1 is SEHNR, CDR2 FQNEAQ (reference sequence). CDR3 in amino acids: CASSLEGTGVQTQYF. The CDR3 bases are TGTGCCAGCAGCTTAGAGGGGACAGGGGTGCAGACCCAGTACTTC.